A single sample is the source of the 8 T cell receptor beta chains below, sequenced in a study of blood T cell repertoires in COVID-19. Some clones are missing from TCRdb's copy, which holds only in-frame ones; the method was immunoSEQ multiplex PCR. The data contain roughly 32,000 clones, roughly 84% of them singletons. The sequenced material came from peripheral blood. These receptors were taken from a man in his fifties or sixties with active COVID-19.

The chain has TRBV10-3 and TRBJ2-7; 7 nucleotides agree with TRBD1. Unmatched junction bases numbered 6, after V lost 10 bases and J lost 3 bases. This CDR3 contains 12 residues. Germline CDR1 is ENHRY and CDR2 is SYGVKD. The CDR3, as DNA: TGTGCCACAGGACAGGCCTTCTACGAGCAGTACTTC. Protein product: CATGQAFYEQYF.

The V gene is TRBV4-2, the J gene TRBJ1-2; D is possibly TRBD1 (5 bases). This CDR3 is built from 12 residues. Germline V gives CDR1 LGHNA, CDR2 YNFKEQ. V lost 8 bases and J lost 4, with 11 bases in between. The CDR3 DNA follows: TGTGCCAGCTCGACAGTCTTCTATGGCTACACCTTC. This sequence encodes CASSTVFYGYTF.

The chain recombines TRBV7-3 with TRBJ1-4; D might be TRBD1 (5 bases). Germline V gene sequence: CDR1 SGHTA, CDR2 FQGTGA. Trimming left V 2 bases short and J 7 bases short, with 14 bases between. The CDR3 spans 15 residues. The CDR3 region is CASSLGAGSGEKLFF. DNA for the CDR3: TGTGCCAGCAGCTTAGGGGCAGGGTCGGGTGAAAAACTGTTTTTT.

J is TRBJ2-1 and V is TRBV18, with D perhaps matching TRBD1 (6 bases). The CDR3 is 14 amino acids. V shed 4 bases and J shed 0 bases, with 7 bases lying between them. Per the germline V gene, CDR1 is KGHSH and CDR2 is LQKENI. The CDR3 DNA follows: TGTGCCAGCTCACGGACAGACTCCTACAATGAGCAGTTCTTC. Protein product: CASSRTDSYNEQFF.

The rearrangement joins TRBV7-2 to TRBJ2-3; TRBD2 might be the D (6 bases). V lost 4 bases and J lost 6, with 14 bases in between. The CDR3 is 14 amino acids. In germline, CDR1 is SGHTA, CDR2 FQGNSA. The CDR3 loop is CASSYRLGDDTQYF. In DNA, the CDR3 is TGTGCCAGCAGCTACAGACTAGGAGACGATACGCAGTATTTT. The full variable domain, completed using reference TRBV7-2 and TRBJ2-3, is GAGVSQSPSNKVTEKGKDVELRCDPISGHTALYWYRQSLGQGLEFLIYFQGNSAPDKSGLPSDRFSAERTGGSVSTLTIQRTQQEDSAVYLCASSYRLGDDTQYFGPGTRLTVL.

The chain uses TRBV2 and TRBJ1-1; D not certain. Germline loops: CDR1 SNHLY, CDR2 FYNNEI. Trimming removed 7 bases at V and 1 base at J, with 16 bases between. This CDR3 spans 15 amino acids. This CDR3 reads CASTQDSRGNTEAFF. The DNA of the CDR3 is TGTGCCAGCACCCAGGACTCTCGTGGGAACACTGAAGCTTTCTTT.

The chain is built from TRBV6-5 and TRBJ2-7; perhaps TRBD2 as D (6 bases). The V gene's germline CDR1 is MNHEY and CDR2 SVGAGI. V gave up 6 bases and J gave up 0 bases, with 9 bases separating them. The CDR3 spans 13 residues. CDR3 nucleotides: TGTGCCAGCAGAAGGGACTTCTCCTACGAGCAGTACTTC. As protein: CASRRDFSYEQYF.

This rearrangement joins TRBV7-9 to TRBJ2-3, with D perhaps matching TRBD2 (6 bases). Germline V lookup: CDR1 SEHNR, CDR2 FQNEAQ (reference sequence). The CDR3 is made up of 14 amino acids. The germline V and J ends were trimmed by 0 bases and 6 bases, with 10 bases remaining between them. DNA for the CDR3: TGTGCCAGCAGCTTAGCGACTAGAGGGGATACGCAGTATTTT. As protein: CASSLATRGDTQYF.